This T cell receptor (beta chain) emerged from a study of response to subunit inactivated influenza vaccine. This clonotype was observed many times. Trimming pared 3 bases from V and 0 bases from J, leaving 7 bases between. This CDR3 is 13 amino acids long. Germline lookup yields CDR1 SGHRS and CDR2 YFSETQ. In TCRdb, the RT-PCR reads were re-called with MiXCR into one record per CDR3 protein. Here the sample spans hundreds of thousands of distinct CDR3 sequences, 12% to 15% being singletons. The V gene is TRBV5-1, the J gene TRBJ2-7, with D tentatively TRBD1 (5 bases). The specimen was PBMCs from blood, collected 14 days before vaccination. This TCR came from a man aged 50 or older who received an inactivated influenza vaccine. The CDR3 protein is CASSSDNSYEQYF. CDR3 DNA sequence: TGCGCCAGCAGCTCGGACAACTCCTACGAGCAGTACTTC. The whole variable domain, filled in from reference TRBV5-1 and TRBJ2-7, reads KAGVTQTPRYLIKTRGQQVTLSCSPISGHRSVSWYQQTPGQGLQFLFEYFSETQRNKGNFPGRFSGRQFSNSRSEMNVSTLELGDSALYLCASSSDNSYEQYFGPGTRLTVT.